This entry lists 14 T cell receptor beta chains sequenced from one sample in a study of blood T cell repertoires in COVID-19. Libraries were prepared by immunoSEQ multiplex PCR; TCRdb keeps only in-frame clonotypes and omits some of them. The sample contains approximately 290,000 clones, over 75% of which appear only once. Sequenced input: PBMCs or T cells enriched from blood (not recorded which). Receptors were obtained from a woman aged 30 to 39 who had recovered from COVID-19.

The chain couples TRBV6-5 to TRBJ1-5; the D is unclear. The CDR3 loop spans 13 amino acids. Germline loops: CDR1 MNHEY, CDR2 SVGAGI. Trimming cost V 9 bases and J 3 bases, with 12 bases left between them. The CDR3 loop reads CASRSRVNQPQHF. The CDR3 DNA reads as TGTGCCAGTCGGAGTCGAGTCAATCAGCCCCAGCATTTT.

The J gene is TRBJ2-7, the V gene TRBV19, with 7 bases fitting TRBD2. Trimming took 1 base from V and 0 from J; bases not matched to a gene: 3. Germline values: CDR1 LNHDA, CDR2 SQIVND (reference sequence). The CDR3 extends over 15 amino acids. CDR3 residues: CASSIAGGSSYEQYF. The CDR3 DNA is TGTGCCAGTAGTATAGCGGGAGGCTCCTCCTACGAGCAGTACTTC.

CDR3 in DNA: TGTGCCAGCAGTCCCTTAGCGGGAGGGAGTTACAATGAGCAGTTCTTC. Protein product: CASSPLAGGSYNEQFF. V and J are TRBV27 and TRBJ2-1, with 11 bases that match TRBD2. The CDR3 loop spans 16 amino acids. CDR1 is MNHEY, CDR2 SMNVEV, per germline (reference sequence). V lost 5 bases, J lost 4 bases, and 7 bases stayed unmatched.

This rearrangement joins TRBV19 to TRBJ2-7; D is unresolved. Looked up from germline, CDR1 is LNHDA and CDR2 is SQIVND (reference sequence). V was cut by 3 bases and J by 4 bases, with 13 bases left in between. The CDR3 covers 14 residues. The CDR3 region is CASSISGGAYEQYF. CDR3 DNA sequence: TGTGCCAGTAGTATCAGTGGCGGAGCTTACGAGCAGTACTTC.

V usage is TRBV27 and J usage is TRBJ2-2; 10 positions match TRBD2. Germline V gene lookup returns CDR1 MNHEY and CDR2 SMNVEV (reference sequence). This CDR3 spans 17 amino acids. Unmatched junction bases numbered 6, after V lost 5 bases and J lost 0 bases. The CDR3 is CASSPLTSGTNTGELFF. DNA for the CDR3: TGTGCCAGCAGTCCCCTCACTAGCGGGACGAACACCGGGGAGCTGTTTTTT.

This clone occurred once. The chain carries TRBV2 and TRBJ1-1; a possible D gene is TRBD1 (5 bases). Per germline, CDR1 SNHLY and CDR2 FYNNEI. The CDR3 extends over 14 amino acids. Trimming stripped 5 bases from V and 1 base from J, with 11 bases between. The CDR3 nucleotides read TGTGCCAGCAGTCCGACCAGGGAGAACACTGAAGCTTTCTTT. It yields the protein CASSPTRENTEAFF. The full variable domain, its missing parts supplied by reference TRBV2 and TRBJ1-1, is EPEVTQTPSHQVTQMGQEVILRCVPISNHLYFYWYRQILGQKVEFLVSFYNNEISEKSEIFDDQFSVERPDGSNFTLKIRSTKLEDSAMYFCASSPTRENTEAFFGQGTRLTVV.

The chain uses TRBV4-1 and TRBJ2-7; 10 bases are a match to TRBD1. The CDR3 is 16 amino acids. Germline trimming cut 2 bases from V and 5 bases from J; bases unmatched to any gene: 9. CDR1 is MGHRA, CDR2 YSYEKL, per germline. In nucleotides, the CDR3 is TGCGCCAGCAGCCAATCGCCGGGACAGGGGTTCCACGAGCAGTACTTC. It codes for CASSQSPGQGFHEQYF.

V usage is TRBV28 and J usage is TRBJ2-1, with 9 bases fitting TRBD2. The CDR3 consists of 17 residues. CDR1 is MDHEN, CDR2 SYDVKM, per germline. The J segment lost 6 bases and the V segment lost 5 bases, leaving 14 bases of the junction unmatched. CDR3 loop: CASSPSPPGLAGNEQFF. CDR3 sequence (DNA): TGTGCCAGCAGTCCATCCCCTCCGGGACTAGCTGGCAATGAGCAGTTCTTC.

The genes are TRBV9 and TRBJ2-3; the match to TRBD2 covers 12 bases. Trimming removed 4 bases from V and 2 bases from J; junction bases left unmatched: 14. Germline CDR1 SGDLS, CDR2 YYNGEE. This CDR3 is built from 19 residues. Here the CDR3 reads CASSPRQQTSGGPTDTQYF. CDR3 bases: TGTGCCAGCAGCCCTCGACAGCAAACTAGCGGGGGGCCCACAGATACGCAGTATTTT.

The chain is built from TRBV5-4 and TRBJ1-3; possible D gene TRBD1, 6 bases. This CDR3 has 14 residues. In germline, CDR1 is SGHNT, CDR2 YYREEE (reference sequence). Trimming removed 4 bases from V and 5 bases from J, with 13 bases in between. The CDR3 sequence: CASSAGQTRNTIYF. The CDR3 DNA reads as TGTGCCAGCAGCGCAGGACAGACGAGAAACACCATATATTTT. Filled out from reference TRBV5-4 and TRBJ1-3, the complete variable domain reads ETGVTQSPTHLIKTRGQQVTLRCSSQSGHNTVSWYQQALGQGPQFIFQYYREEENGRGNFPPRFSGLQFPNYSSELNVNALELDDSALYLCASSAGQTRNTIYFGEGSWLTVV.

The CDR3 sequence is CAFSWWGEGGELFF. The CDR3, as DNA: TGTGCCTTCAGTTGGTGGGGTGAGGGCGGGGAGCTGTTTTTT. V gene TRBV30 combines with J gene TRBJ2-2, with D possibly matching TRBD2 (5 bases). Germline V gives CDR1 GTSNPN, CDR2 SVGIG (reference sequence). Trimming removed 7 bases at V and 7 bases at J, with 19 bases between. The CDR3 is 14 amino acids.

This chain connects TRBV5-1 to TRBJ1-6, with 7 bases lining up with TRBD1. Unmatched junction bases numbered 14, after V lost 4 bases and J lost 7 bases. This CDR3 is built from 17 residues. Germline values: CDR1 SGHRS, CDR2 YFSETQ. Here the CDR3 DNA reads TGCGCCAGCAGCCCTGGCCTGGGACAGCCCGAAAATTCACCCCTCCACTTT. Amino acid sequence: CASSPGLGQPENSPLHF.

This clone was recorded a few times. The chain employs TRBV6-6 and TRBJ1-2; TRBD1 is a possible D gene (5 bases). The CDR3 totals 10 residues. CDR1 MNHNY and CDR2 SVGAGI come from the germline V gene (reference sequence). V was shortened by 6 bases and J by 6 bases, with 5 bases between the two germline ends. The CDR3 nucleotides read TGTGCCAGCAGCAGGGATGGCTACACCTTC. This gives the protein CASSRDGYTF.

The chain links TRBV19 to TRBJ2-2, with 8 bases identical to TRBD1. This CDR3 is built from 17 residues. Germline V gives CDR1 LNHDA, CDR2 SQIVND (reference sequence). V trimming: 3 bases; J trimming: 4 bases; junction bases outside the gene matches: 10. CDR3 sequence: CASSIGTGGSSTGELFF. The CDR3 DNA reads as TGTGCCAGTAGTATCGGCACAGGGGGTAGTAGCACCGGGGAGCTGTTTTTT.